This is a list of T cell receptor beta chains from one sample in a study of Graves' ophthalmopathy and Graves' hyperthyroidism. TCRdb re-derived calls from the multiplex PCR reads in MiXCR, one entry per CDR3 protein. The sample yields about 400,000 distinct CDR3 sequences, approximately 15% seen once. The source material was peripheral blood. Receptor source: a woman aged 18-29 years with stable Graves' hyperthyroidism. CDR3s include the opening cysteine and the closing phenylalanine or tryptophan. A D gene is named only where the DNA matches it firmly. The size entry is marked missing in some rows and otherwise reads once, few, many or a size class.

v_call	j_call	clone_size	d_call	cdr3_nt	cdr3_aa
TRBV7-2	TRBJ2-7	.	.	TGTGCCAGCAGCTTGGAGGACTTTTACTACGAGCAGTACTTC	CASSLEDFYYEQYF
TRBV5-1	TRBJ1-1	many	.	TGCGCCAGCAGCCGTGGCGTTGGGAGCTTGGGGGAAGCTTTCTTT	CASSRGVGSLGEAFF
TRBV7-9	TRBJ2-7	many	.	TGTGCCAGCAGGGCAGCCGGCGCGGGGTACGAGCAGTACTTC	CASRAAGAGYEQYF
TRBV6-5	TRBJ1-1	.	.	TGTGCCAGCAGTTACCTGGGCCCCGCCGGGAACACTGAAGCTTTCTTT	CASSYLGPAGNTEAFF
TRBV29-1	TRBJ1-2	many	TRBD1	TGCAGCGTTGAAGATGGGCGACAGGGGGTCTATGGCTACACCTTC	CSVEDGRQGVYGYTF
TRBV3-1	TRBJ1-2	many	.	TGTGCCAGCAGCCACACCTCTTTCCGGACAGCGATGTATGGCTACACCTTC	CASSHTSFRTAMYGYTF
TRBV10-3	TRBJ2-7	many	TRBD1	TGTGCCATCAGTGATTCATCCGGGACAGGCTCCTCCTTC	CAISDSSGTGSSF
TRBV29-1	TRBJ2-5	few	.	TGCAGCGTTGAGACCCAAGGGGGTCAGTTGGAGACCCAGTACTTC	CSVETQGGQLETQYF
TRBV6-4	TRBJ1-1	many	.	TGTGCCAGCAGTGCCAGGGAGAACACTGAAGCTTTCTTT	CASSARENTEAFF
TRBV10-2	TRBJ1-2	many	.	TGCGCCAGCCAAGGTGTTGCAGACCACTATGGCTACACCTTC	CASQGVADHYGYTF
TRBV7-9	TRBJ1-1	many	.	TGTGCCAGCAGCCTAAATACAGGGCGAGCTTTCTTT	CASSLNTGRAFF
TRBV20-1	TRBJ2-7	many	.	TGCAGTGCTAGGATGACTGCTAGCTACTACGAGCAGTACTTC	CSARMTASYYEQYF
TRBV20-1	TRBJ1-1	.	TRBD1	TGCAGTGCTCAACGACAGGGGGCCCGGACTGAAGCTTTCTTT	CSAQRQGARTEAFF
TRBV6-5	TRBJ1-1	many	.	TGTGCCAGCAGTTCAGGGTTCAACACTGAAGCTTTCTTT	CASSSGFNTEAFF
TRBV6-1	TRBJ2-2	few	.	TGTGCCAGCAGTAGGTCAGGCCTAACCGGGGAGCTGTTTTTT	CASSRSGLTGELFF
TRBV11-2	TRBJ1-6	many	.	TGTGCCAGCAGCTTAGAGCCCAGGGGAGCTTCACCCCTCCACTTT	CASSLEPRGASPLHF
TRBV7-2	TRBJ1-5	many	TRBD1	TGTGCCAGCAGCCCCAGGGGGCACGAGGAGCCCCAGCATTTT	CASSPRGHEEPQHF
TRBV12-3/TRBV12-4	TRBJ2-7	many	TRBD1	TGTGCCAGCACTTTGACAGGGGACGGGCAGTACTTC	CASTLTGDGQYF
TRBV11-2	TRBJ1-1	many	TRBD1	TGTGCCAGCAGCTCCCAGGGGGCCACTGAAGCTTTCTTT	CASSSQGATEAFF
TRBV2	TRBJ2-4	few	.	TGTGCCAGCAGTGTGGGACCCAAAAACATTAAGTACTTC	CASSVGPKNIKYF
TRBV12-3/TRBV12-4	TRBJ1-5	many	TRBD1	TGTGCCAGCTCCCCGTTAGGGGGCAGCAATCAGCCCCAGCATTTT	CASSPLGGSNQPQHF
TRBV11-2	TRBJ2-7	many	.	TGTGCCAGCAGCTTAGTGGCTCCCCAGAGGGAGCAGTACTTC	CASSLVAPQREQYF
TRBV19	TRBJ1-1	many	.	TGTGCCAGCAGGTGGGGTCCCGGAAACACTGAAGCTTTCTTT	CASRWGPGNTEAFF
TRBV6-1	TRBJ2-5	.	.	TGTGCCAGCAGTAACCCGGATGAGACCCAGTACTTC	CASSNPDETQYF
TRBV24-1	TRBJ2-5	many	.	TGTGCCACCAGTGATTTCCCTCTCCAGGGGAGGGGGGAGACCCAGTACTTC	CATSDFPLQGRGETQYF
TRBV11-1	TRBJ2-7	.	.	TGTGCCAGCAGCTTCGGGGACCTTTACGAGCAGTACTTC	CASSFGDLYEQYF
TRBV5-1	TRBJ2-2	many	.	TGCGCCAGCAGCTTGGAGGTCAGCTACACCGGGGAGCTGTTTTTT	CASSLEVSYTGELFF
TRBV6-1	TRBJ2-7	.	.	TGTGCCAGCACCGTAGGGGGGGCCTACGAGCAGTACTTC	CASTVGGAYEQYF
TRBV11-2	TRBJ1-5	.	.	TGTGCCAGCACCTTAGCGGGGGCCAATCAGCCCCAGCATTTT	CASTLAGANQPQHF
TRBV11-2	TRBJ2-2	many	.	TGTGCCAGCAGCCAGACAGATGCGAACACCGGGGAGCTGTTTTTT	CASSQTDANTGELFF
TRBV6-1	TRBJ1-1	many	.	TGTGCCAGCAGGAAAAACAGGGTCTCTCACACTGAAGCTTTCTTT	CASRKNRVSHTEAFF
TRBV7-6	TRBJ1-1	many	.	TGTGCCAGCAGCTTATACTCTGGGGCTGAGAACACTGAAGCTTTCTTT	CASSLYSGAENTEAFF
TRBV29-1	TRBJ2-3	.	.	TGCAGCGTTGAACGTCGCCAAAGGTATTTT	CSVERRQRYF
TRBV18	TRBJ1-1	many	.	TGTGCCATCTGGGGGCGGGACACTGTGAACACTGAAGCTTTCTTT	CAIWGRDTVNTEAFF
TRBV20-1	TRBJ2-2	.	.	TGCAGTGCTAGCAGCCGTCTAAGGGTGGTCACCGGGGAGCTGTTTTTT	CSASSRLRVVTGELFF
TRBV7-2	TRBJ2-7	many	TRBD2	TGTGCCAGCAGCCCTTCTGGGCGGGGGGGTGAGCAGTACTTC	CASSPSGRGGEQYF
TRBV20-1	TRBJ2-5	.	.	TGCAGTGCTAGAGATCGACGGACAGTACAAGAGACCCAGTACTTC	CSARDRRTVQETQYF
TRBV2	TRBJ1-5	many	.	TGTGCCAGCAGCCCCCGGGATTGGCATCAGCCCCAGCATTTT	CASSPRDWHQPQHF
TRBV11-2	TRBJ1-1	medium-sized	.	TGTGCCAGCAGCTTAGAGGGCAGACAGAACACTGAAGCTTTCTTT	CASSLEGRQNTEAFF
TRBV12-3/TRBV12-4	TRBJ2-3	many	.	TGTGCCAGCACTTGGTCTTCCTTCACAGATACGCAGTATTTT	CASTWSSFTDTQYF
TRBV7-6	TRBJ2-2	many	.	TGTGCCAGCAGCTCGGGCGGGACACGGTCTACGGAGCTGTTTTTT	CASSSGGTRSTELFF
TRBV5-1	TRBJ2-7	many	.	TGCGCCAGCAGCTCCTACTATAGGACAGTTTCCTACGAGCAGTACTTC	CASSSYYRTVSYEQYF
TRBV11-2	TRBJ2-7	many	.	TGTGCCAGCAGCTCCTCGATACTAGCTCACGCTAGCTCCTACGAGCAGTACTTC	CASSSSILAHASSYEQYF
TRBV11-2	TRBJ1-1	many	.	TGTGCCAGCAGCACCAAACCAGGGGACACTGAAGCTTTCTTT	CASSTKPGDTEAFF
TRBV7-2	TRBJ1-1	many	.	TGTGCCAGCATCCGTTCAATCCAGGGAACTGAAGCTTTCTTT	CASIRSIQGTEAFF